Described below is a single T cell receptor (beta chain) sequence and its context. The CDR3 consists of 12 residues. Trimming removed 7 bases at V and 0 bases at J, with 5 bases between. CDR1 and CDR2 from the germline V gene are WSHSY and SAAADI. These data are taken from a study of CDR3 diversity in severe acne. TCRdb redid the calling of the PCR reads with MiXCR, one entry per CDR3 protein. The data hold about 100,000 distinct CDR3 sequences, with approximately 47% observed a single time. Material: blood. This receptor was taken from a male donor with acne. The chain recombines TRBV10-2 with TRBJ2-3; D is ambiguous. In DNA, the CDR3 is TGCGCCAGCACTTCTAGCACAGATACGCAGTATTTT. As protein: CASTSSTDTQYF.